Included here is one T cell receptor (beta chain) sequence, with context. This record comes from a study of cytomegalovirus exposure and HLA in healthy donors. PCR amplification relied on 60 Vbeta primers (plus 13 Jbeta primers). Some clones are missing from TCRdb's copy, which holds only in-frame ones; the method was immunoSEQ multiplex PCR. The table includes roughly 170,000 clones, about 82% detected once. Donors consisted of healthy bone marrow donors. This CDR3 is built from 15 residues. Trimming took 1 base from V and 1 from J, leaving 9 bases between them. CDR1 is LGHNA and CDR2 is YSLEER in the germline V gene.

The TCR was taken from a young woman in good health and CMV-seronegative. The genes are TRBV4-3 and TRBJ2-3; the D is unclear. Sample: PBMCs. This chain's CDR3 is CASSQAGRGTDTQYF. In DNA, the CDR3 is TGCGCCAGCAGCCAAGCTGGGCGCGGCACAGATACGCAGTATTTT.